The 30 T cell receptor beta chains in this list originate from one sample, sequenced in a study of molecular identifiers for immune sequencing clone quantification. From the PCR reads, TCRdb called clonotypes with MiXCR, one entry per CDR3 protein. The table lists fewer than 75,000 distinct CDR3 sequences, around 17% of them singletons, with roughly 1.5% in the top ten. The sequencing input was naive CD8+ T cells from blood, with Jurkat cell RNA spiked in. Subset indicated: FACS-sorted CD8+CD4-CCR7+CD45RA+ naive T cells. Receptors originate from a human donor in good health. Some libraries in this study had Jurkat cell RNA spiked in.

A few counts support this clonotype. The chain links TRBV19 to TRBJ2-3; 10 bases map to TRBD2. V lost 4 bases, J lost 0 bases, and 10 bases stayed unmatched. Germline V gives CDR1 LNHDA, CDR2 SQIVND (reference sequence). The CDR3 contains 18 residues. The CDR3 DNA sequence: TGTGCCAGTAGTACGGGACTACTAGCGGGGTCTAGCACAGATACGCAGTATTTT. This codes for CASSTGLLAGSSTDTQYF.

This clonotype was seen at least ten times. The chain has TRBV13 and TRBJ2-3, with 11 bases identical to TRBD2. V was pared by 5 bases and J by 4 bases, with 8 bases of the junction left unmatched. The germline V gene encodes CDR1 PRHDT and CDR2 FYEKMQ (reference sequence). This CDR3 comprises 16 residues. The CDR3 DNA sequence: TGTGCCAGCAGCCCATTAGCGGGAGGGCCATCAGATACGCAGTATTTT. Protein product: CASSPLAGGPSDTQYF. The variable domain in full, with the rest retrieved from reference TRBV13 and TRBJ2-3, is AAGVIQSPRHLIKEKRETATLKCYPIPRHDTVYWYQQGPGQDPQFLISFYEKMQSDKGSIPDRFSAQQFSDYHSELNMSSLELGDSALYFCASSPLAGGPSDTQYFGPGTRLTVL.

This clonotype was seen a handful of times. V and J are TRBV6-1 and TRBJ2-1, with D uncertain. Trimming pared 8 bases from V and 8 bases from J, leaving 10 bases between. Per germline, CDR1 MNHNS and CDR2 SASEGT. The CDR3 extends over 11 amino acids. The CDR3 region is CASPALHEQFF. CDR3 DNA: TGTGCCAGCCCTGCGCTGCATGAGCAGTTCTTC.

This clonotype was observed many times. The CDR3 DNA follows: TGTGCCAGCAGTGGCCTGGCCAACGTCCTGACTTTC. Protein: CASSGLANVLTF. The chain links TRBV12-3 or TRBV12-4 to TRBJ2-6; D unclear. The CDR3 extends over 12 amino acids. V lost 5 bases to trimming and J lost 6 bases, with 5 bases between them.

This clonotype has a count of ten or more. This chain connects TRBV7-9 to TRBJ2-1; 7 bases line up with TRBD2. Looked up from germline, CDR1 is SEHNR and CDR2 is FQNEAQ (reference sequence). This CDR3 has 15 residues. The J segment lost 4 bases and the V segment lost 0 bases, leaving 3 bases of the junction unmatched. Here the CDR3 DNA reads TGTGCCAGCAGCTTAGCTAGCGGGCGATACAATGAGCAGTTCTTC. This translates into CASSLASGRYNEQFF.

In regard to this clonotype: A read error may be the cause here, since a much bigger clone is one base away. The V and J genes are TRBV11-2 and TRBJ2-7, with D unresolved. Trimming removed 4 bases from V and 6 bases from J, with 7 bases in between. Germline CDR1 reads SGHAT; CDR2 reads FQNNGV. This CDR3 comprises 11 residues. The CDR3 DNA sequence: TGTGCCAGCAGCTCGCTCCTCGAGCAGTACTTC. Its protein product is CASSSLLEQYF.

The chain links TRBV4-3 to TRBJ2-7; TRBD1 matches at 7 bases. Germline V gene data show CDR1 as LGHNA and CDR2 as YSLEER. J was trimmed by 0 bases and V by 1 base; bases with no gene match: 3. The CDR3 has 15 amino acids. The CDR3 loop reads CASSQGAGGSYEQYF. DNA of the CDR3: TGCGCCAGCAGCCAAGGGGCAGGGGGCTCCTACGAGCAGTACTTC.

V usage is TRBV6-2 or TRBV6-3 and J usage is TRBJ2-1; D is ambiguous. In germline, CDR1 is MNHEY, CDR2 SVGEGT. The CDR3 contains 14 residues. V was shortened by 2 bases and J by 5 bases, with 10 bases between the two germline ends. CDR3 sequence reads: CASSYEWEHNEQFF. The CDR3 DNA sequence: TGTGCCAGCAGTTACGAGTGGGAACACAATGAGCAGTTCTTC.

This clonotype was recorded at least ten times. This rearrangement joins TRBV7-8 to TRBJ2-3; TRBD2 might be the D (5 bases). Germline V gene sequence: CDR1 SGHVS, CDR2 FQNEAQ. Trimming took off 5 bases at V and 1 base at J, with 19 bases between the two ends. The CDR3 has 17 residues. The CDR3 DNA follows: TGTGCCAGCAGCCTCCCAGGACGGGATTTTCGCACAGATACGCAGTATTTT. Translating gives CASSLPGRDFRTDTQYF. The complete variable domain, with remaining parts taken from reference TRBV7-8 and TRBJ2-3, reads GAGVSQSPRYKVAKRGQDVALRCDPISGHVSLFWYQQALGQGPEFLTYFQNEAQLDKSGLPSDRFFAERPEGSVSTLKIQRTQQEDSAVYLCASSLPGRDFRTDTQYFGPGTRLTVL.

This clonotype appeared a few times. This chain links TRBV9 with TRBJ1-4; D gene ambiguous. V was cut by 0 bases and J by 10 bases, with 16 bases left in between. Germline V gene data show CDR1 as SGDLS and CDR2 as YYNGEE. The CDR3 is 15 residues long. This CDR3 reads CASSVGGPADGKLFF. In nucleotides, the CDR3 is TGTGCCAGCAGCGTAGGTGGGCCGGCGGACGGAAAACTGTTTTTT.

This clonotype was recorded at least ten times. The chain joins TRBV15 to TRBJ1-1, with D perhaps TRBD1 (5 bases). There are 12 residues in the CDR3. Germline CDR1 is LNHNV and CDR2 is YYDKDF (reference sequence). The V and J ends lost 5 bases and 6 bases respectively, with 10 bases between them. The CDR3 sequence: CATSGGGAEAFF. CDR3 nucleotide sequence: TGTGCCACCAGCGGTGGGGGAGCTGAAGCTTTCTTT.

In this sample, this clonotype turned up a few times. A much bigger clone sits one base away, suggesting this may be a read error. The chain employs TRBV6-5 and TRBJ2-6, with 7 bases matching TRBD1. The CDR3 covers 19 residues. Germline V CDR1 and CDR2: MNHEY, SVGAGI. The CDR3 DNA reads as TGTGCCAGCAGACTTATTACAGGGGAGCCCTCCTCTGGGGCCGACGTCCTGACTTTC. Translation gives CASRLITGEPSSGADVLTF.

This clonotype was observed at least ten times. J is TRBJ2-5 and V is TRBV29-1; possible D gene TRBD1, 5 bases. Per the germline V gene, CDR1 is SQVTM and CDR2 is ANQGSEA. V was trimmed by 0 bases and J by 5 bases, leaving 16 bases between them. The CDR3 contains 15 residues. The CDR3, as DNA: TGCAGCGTTGAAGATCACTCCCGGCAGGGCGAGACCCAGTACTTC. Encoded protein: CSVEDHSRQGETQYF. The variable domain in full, completed from reference TRBV29-1 and TRBJ2-5, reads SAVISQKPSRDICQRGTSLTIQCQVDSQVTMMFWYRQQPGQSLTLIATANQGSEATYESGFVIDKFPISRPNLTFSTLTVSNMSPEDSSIYLCSVEDHSRQGETQYFGPGTRLLVL.

This clonotype was seen repeatedly, ten times or more. The chain has TRBV5-5 and TRBJ2-3, with 9 positions matching TRBD2. Losses at the gene ends were 0 bases for V and 1 base for J; bases not matched to a gene: 3. CDR3 size: 16 residues. CDR1 and CDR2 (germline): SGHKS, YYEKEE (reference sequence). This chain's CDR3 is CASSLVKREGTDTQYF. The DNA of the CDR3 is TGTGCCAGCAGCTTGGTGAAGCGGGAGGGCACAGATACGCAGTATTTT.

This clonotype showed up many times. The chain couples TRBV27 to TRBJ2-1, with 10 bases lining up with TRBD1. Germline CDR1 and CDR2: MNHEY and SMNVEV (reference sequence). V was pared by 6 bases and J by 8 bases, with 1 base of the junction left unmatched. This CDR3 contains 12 residues. The CDR3 sequence: CASRTGGHEQFF. CDR3 coding DNA: TGTGCCAGCAGGACAGGGGGCCATGAGCAGTTCTTC.

This clonotype was seen only a few times. This rearrangement joins TRBV20-1 to TRBJ2-7; 7 bases are a match to TRBD2. The CDR3 extends over 16 amino acids. The germline V gene has CDR1 DFQATT and CDR2 SNEGSKA (reference sequence). J gave up 0 bases and V 1 base, and 9 bases lay outside the gene matches. CDR3 sequence: CSARAPFAGDSYEQYF. CDR3 DNA sequence: TGCAGTGCTAGAGCCCCTTTTGCGGGAGACTCCTACGAGCAGTACTTC.

The CDR3 DNA reads as TGTGCCAGCAGTTCGGGAGCGAAGGGCTACGAGCAGTACTTC. This sequence encodes CASSSGAKGYEQYF. The chain is built from TRBV27 and TRBJ2-7, with a tentative D call TRBD2 (6 bases). Trimming stripped 4 bases from V and 3 bases from J, with 13 bases between. The CDR3 runs 14 residues. CDR1 is MNHEY and CDR2 is SMNVEV in the germline V gene (reference sequence).

As concerns this clonotype: At one end, the junction sequence differs from germline, possibly due to a read error. The chain couples TRBV6-1 to TRBJ1-2; no clear D. The CDR3 covers 14 residues. CDR1 is MNHNS, CDR2 SASEGT, per germline. CDR3 protein: CASSELGTTYGYTF. CDR3 in DNA: TGTGCCAGTAGTGAACTCGGCACCACCTATGGCTACACCTTC.

In this sample, this clonotype turned up many times. The rearrangement links TRBV19 to TRBJ1-5; D might be TRBD1 (5 bases). Trimming stripped 10 bases from V and 3 bases from J, with 13 bases between. The CDR3 runs to 13 residues. Looked up from germline, CDR1 is LNHDA and CDR2 is SQIVND (reference sequence). This CDR3 reads CATLGVLNQPQHF. CDR3 DNA sequence: TGTGCCACCCTGGGGGTCCTCAATCAGCCCCAGCATTTT.

This clonotype was picked up a small number of times. This chain links TRBV7-3 with TRBJ2-6; weak D call: TRBD2 (7 bases). Trimming removed 5 bases at V and 2 bases at J, with 19 bases between. The CDR3 covers 18 residues. Per the germline V gene, CDR1 is SGHTA and CDR2 is FQGTGA. The CDR3 protein is CASSPMGGAFPGANVLTF. The CDR3 DNA reads TGTGCCAGCAGCCCGATGGGGGGGGCGTTCCCTGGGGCCAACGTCCTGACTTTC.

There are many counts of this clonotype. The CDR3 reads CASSGAIRAYEQYF. The CDR3 DNA is TGTGCCAGCAGCGGGGCAATCCGCGCCTACGAGCAGTACTTC. V is TRBV6-5 and J is TRBJ2-7; D tentatively reads TRBD1 or TRBD2 (5 bases each). The CDR3 is made up of 14 amino acids. V dropped 6 bases and J dropped 2 bases, with 14 bases sitting between them. The V gene's germline CDR1 is MNHEY and CDR2 SVGAGI.

As to this clonotype: This may be a read error: a much more frequent sequence differs by one nucleotide. The chain has TRBV6-2 or TRBV6-3 and TRBJ2-3, with D unresolved. With 11 bases removed from V and 5 bases from J, the gap between germline ends came to 11 bases. The CDR3 length is 11 residues. Germline V CDR1 and CDR2: MNHEY, SVGEGT. The CDR3 DNA sequence: TGTGCCGGCGATTTTGAAGATACGCAGTATTTT. Its protein is CAGDFEDTQYF.

In its sample, this clonotype was seen many times. The chain carries TRBV27 and TRBJ1-5; the D is unclear. The CDR3 has 13 residues. CDR1 is MNHEY, CDR2 SMNVEV, per germline (reference sequence). V lost 3 bases and J lost 0, with 3 bases in between. The chain's CDR3 is CASSFSSNQPQHF. Here the CDR3 DNA reads TGTGCCAGCAGTTTCTCTAGCAATCAGCCCCAGCATTTT.

This clonotype has at least ten counts. V and J are TRBV7-2 and TRBJ2-7; no clear D gene. Germline-derived CDR1 and CDR2 are SGHTA and FQGNSA. V lost 1 base and J lost 7, with 20 bases in between. This CDR3 has 16 residues. The CDR3 DNA reads TGTGCCAGCAGCTTAGGGTCAGGTGGAAGGGTGAGGGAGCAGTACTTC. It codes for CASSLGSGGRVREQYF.

The rearrangement joins TRBV29-1 to TRBJ2-1, with 10 bases that match TRBD1. This CDR3 spans 14 amino acids. Germline CDR1 is SQVTM and CDR2 is ANQGSEA. The V segment lost 7 bases and the J segment 1 base; nucleotides outside the gene matches: 4. The CDR3, as DNA: TGCAGCGACCGGACAGGGGGTTCCTACAATGAGCAGTTCTTC. The encoded protein is CSDRTGGSYNEQFF.

This clonotype was seen many times. The chain carries TRBV29-1 and TRBJ2-2, with D unclear. The CDR3 has 12 amino acids. The germline V gene encodes CDR1 SQVTM and CDR2 ANQGSEA. Trimming left V 4 bases short and J 6 bases short, with 9 bases between. The CDR3 DNA reads TGCAGCGTTGTTTCGAAAGCCGGGGAGCTGTTTTTT. It codes for CSVVSKAGELFF.

This clonotype has ten or more counts. The chain uses TRBV6-6 and TRBJ2-3; 9 bases are shared with TRBD1. The CDR3 has 16 amino acids. Germline V CDR1 and CDR2: MNHNY, SVGAGI (reference sequence). The ends lost 4 bases at V and 7 bases at J; junction bases unmatched: 12. CDR3 nucleotides: TGTGCCAGCAGTTCCGATCCGGGACAGGGCTCCCATACGCAGTATTTT. Its translation is CASSSDPGQGSHTQYF.

This clonotype came up many times. The genes are TRBV4-1 and TRBJ2-7, with unresolved D. Germline CDR1 is MGHRA and CDR2 is YSYEKL. V was clipped by 0 bases and J by 0 bases, with 6 bases between them. This CDR3 is built from 14 residues. The CDR3 spells CASSQEYSSYEQYF. The CDR3 DNA sequence: TGCGCCAGCAGCCAAGAGTATAGCTCCTACGAGCAGTACTTC.

There are a few counts of this clonotype. Here the CDR3 DNA reads TGTGCCAGCAGCGTCGGCCGGGACAGGGGTCTCTACGAGCAGTACTTC. This gives the protein CASSVGRDRGLYEQYF. The chain carries TRBV5-5 and TRBJ2-7, with 10 positions matching TRBD1. The junction had 10 bases not matched to a gene; V was cut back by 4 bases and J by 3 bases. The CDR3 has 16 amino acids. Germline lookup yields CDR1 SGHKS and CDR2 YYEKEE (reference sequence).

Details on this clonotype: A much larger clone is a single base away; this may be a read error. This chain connects TRBV29-1 to TRBJ2-7; D gene unclear. The CDR3 is 13 amino acids. Germline CDR1 SQVTM, CDR2 ANQGSEA. CDR3 nucleotide sequence: TGCAGCGTTGAATGGCCAGATTCCTACGGGCAGTACTTC. The encoded protein is CSVEWPDSYGQYF.